This T cell receptor beta chain was retrieved from a study of blood T cell repertoires in COVID-19. Per the original methods: Amplification with reference gene primers provided the estimates of nucleated cell counts. Data came from immunoSEQ multiplex PCR; TCRdb stores just in-frame clones and leaves some out. Clonal size and the V and J genes are those of that table, whereas D and trimming came from the DNA. The table lists approximately 250,000 clones, around 88% of them singletons, with 1.2% in the top ten. Trimming at V came to 2 bases and at J to 1 base, leaving 3 bases not matched to a gene. Germline CDR1 is LGHDT and CDR2 is YNNKEL (reference sequence). The CDR3 has 15 amino acids.

The clonotype was recovered from a woman aged 40 to 50 with acute COVID-19. The chain has TRBV3-1 (or the pseudogene TRBV3-2) and TRBJ1-1; 8 bases match TRBD1. The sample comprised PBMCs or T cells enriched from blood (not recorded which). This chain's CDR3 is CASSQPGQGNTEAFF. The CDR3, as DNA: TGTGCCAGCAGCCAACCCGGACAGGGGAACACTGAAGCTTTCTTT.